Included here is one T cell receptor beta chain sequence, with context. Its cognate antigen has yet to be identified. One base away there is no much larger clone; base qualities are not given. This entry comes from a study of vaccination effects on CD4 cells after COVID-19 (dated by TCRdb to the early 2020s). Background for the entire study: Each participant got two doses of an mRNA SARS-CoV-2 vaccine, either BNT162b2 or mRNA-1273. SARS-CoV-2 spike-specific CD4+ TCR repertoires were compared before and after mRNA vaccination in COVID-19 convalescent patients and in infection-naive vaccine recipients. Pre-vaccine samples from a couple of convalescent patients were drawn 16 days and one week before the first dose, 142 and 148 days after COVID-19 diagnosis. In the study, cultures from other donors were sequenced using the Oncomine TCR Beta short-read assay on an Illumina iSeq 100. The full study included around ten COVID-19 convalescent patients and a few SARS-CoV-2-naive healthy vaccine recipients.

Library prep was done by the immunoSEQ multiplex PCR assay. DNA from the cultured and isolated CD4+ T cells underwent TCR beta CDR3 sequencing. The published analysis was carried out like this. The analysis removed non-productive TCR sequences, trimmed reads to the CDR3 region, and retained only CDR3s that were 7 or more amino acids long. The MANAFEST web app was used to pick out antigen-specific clonotypes by comparing their expansion in peptide wells with that in reference cultures. To count as positive, a clone had to show expansion at FDR<0.05 compared with the reference and with all other wells, an odds ratio above 5, and a frequency above 0.1% in two replicate wells. Clonotypes significantly expanded in SARS-CoV-2 spike wells and in at least one common cold coronavirus spike condition were defined as cross-reactive. CDR3 similarity was assessed by Levenshtein distance with the stringdist R package, and unrooted trees were built with ape in R 3.6.1. The immuneACCESS repertoire file appears here via TCRdb, limited to in-frame rearrangements. These files lack a portion of the clones; in checked studies, under half of the deficit traces to unresolved V genes, and the cause of the others is not known. The V and J calls and clone size were taken over from that table, and D and trimming were inferred from the DNA. Recorded for this sample are roughly 25,000 clones; 78% of them occurred a single time. Jointly, the top ten make up around 16% of the sample.

Broader findings and caveats from the paper: Limitations of the study were the small number of convalescent patients and the absence of early post-infection timepoints. Marked clonal contraction was observed in both infection-induced and vaccine-induced clones at late post-vaccination timepoints, consistent with waning T cell responses. For convalescent patients, new clones induced by the vaccine made up most of the post-vaccine spike-reactive repertoire, and these new clones were largely distinct from the clones induced by infection.

The ViraFEST assay stimulated PBMC with viral peptide pools and then used TCR sequencing to identify antigen-specific CD4+ T cell clonotypes by expansion. After around eleven days of culture, CD4+ T cells were isolated with the EasySep CD4+ T cell isolation kit. Convalescent patients had PCR-confirmed SARS-CoV-2 infection between March and December 2020, before Alpha, Beta and Delta variants emerged in the United States. Approximately 2.1 million PBMC per well were cultured in IMDM with about 5.1% human AB serum, around 9.1 IU/ml IL-2 and gentamicin, plus 10 ug/ml peptides. On days 3 and 7, half of the culture medium was replaced with fresh IL-2-containing medium. Each peptide stimulation condition was cultured in triplicate wells unless otherwise noted. PBMC were separated from whole blood using Ficoll-Paque Plus gradient centrifugation and were then either cryopreserved at -140C or used fresh. The spike proteins of SARS-CoV-2 and of the common cold coronaviruses HCoV-NL63, HCoV-OC43 and HCoV-229E were spanned by overlapping peptide pools. The QIAamp micro DNA kit was used to extract genomic DNA from the cultured CD4+ T cells.

This clonotype originated in a human donor who had a prior SARS-CoV-2 infection. Material: CD4+ T cells from PBMCs cultured with HCoV-NL63 spike peptides, obtained before COVID-19 vaccination. The sample's cell subset or site label, decoded: HCoV-NL63 spike overlapping peptide pool stimulation.

The CDR3 in this case is CASSSKTSDQETQYF. The sequenced DNA: TGTGCCAGCAGCTCCAAGACTAGCGACCAAGAGACCCAGTACTTC. The chain is made from TRBV5-4 and TRBJ2-5; 8 junctional bases match TRBD2. The CDR3 sequence holds 15 residues, the cysteine and phenylalanine included. The retained sequence is limited to the CDR3, 45 bases, with the frame set at the first base. CDR1 SGHNT and CDR2 YYREEE are derived from the germline V gene (reference sequence). Germline trimming: 3 bases from V, 0 bases from J; junction bases outside gene matches: 4.